This entry lists 29 T cell receptor beta chains sequenced from one sample in a study of human thymus T cells. Resections from corrective heart surgery provided thymus tissue. Assay used: immunoSEQ multiplex PCR; TCRdb lists only in-frame clones, some missing. The profile shows 75,000 to 90,000 clones, 90% to 97% of them singletons. Sequenced sample: thymus tissue. These receptor sequences come from a boy under two years old with a congenital heart defect but otherwise immunologically healthy.

This clone was recorded only once. The gene calls are TRBV23-1 and TRBJ2-4; 8 bases are shared with TRBD1. TRBV23-1 is placed among ORFs of uncertain function. The V segment lost 4 bases and the J segment 0 bases; nucleotides outside the gene matches: 23. The CDR3 length is 22 residues. The CDR3 coding sequence is TGCGCCAGCAGTCGCCCTCCCGGGGCACAGGGGGGATTCCCTCTAGCCAAAAACATTCAGTACTTC. Protein: CASSRPPGAQGGFPLAKNIQYF.

This rearrangement joins TRBV4-2 to TRBJ2-5; 11 positions match TRBD2. The ends lost 0 bases at V and 4 bases at J; junction bases unmatched: 4. The CDR3 length is 16 residues. Germline CDR1 LGHNA, CDR2 YNFKEQ. The CDR3 DNA sequence: TGTGCCAGCAGCCAAGAGACTAGCGGGGACGGAGAGACCCAGTACTTC. It is translated as CASSQETSGDGETQYF.

The rearrangement uses TRBV18 and TRBJ2-5; 11 positions agree with TRBD2. Germline loops: CDR1 KGHSH, CDR2 LQKENI. The CDR3 is 18 residues long. The trim removed 3 bases at V and 0 bases at J, leaving 9 bases unmatched. This chain's CDR3 is CASSPRLAGGRYQETQYF. The CDR3 nucleotides are TGTGCCAGCTCACCCCGGCTAGCGGGGGGACGGTACCAAGAGACCCAGTACTTC.

V gene TRBV9 combines with J gene TRBJ2-3; tentatively, D is TRBD2 (5 bases). Germline values: CDR1 SGDLS, CDR2 YYNGEE. The CDR3 runs to 14 residues. V gave up 3 bases and J gave up 2 bases, with 10 bases separating them. CDR3 sequence reads: CASSGGLTTDTQYF. CDR3 coding DNA: TGTGCCAGCAGCGGCGGACTTACCACAGATACGCAGTATTTT.

V is TRBV4-3 and J is TRBJ1-2, with 9 bases that match TRBD1. Trimming cost V 2 bases and J 2 bases; bases outside gene matches: 6. The CDR3 extends over 16 amino acids. Germline lookup yields CDR1 LGHNA and CDR2 YSLEER. The CDR3, as DNA: TGCGCCAGCAGCCAACGGTACAGGGGGCAAAACTATGGCTACACCTTC. Translated: CASSQRYRGQNYGYTF.

This rearrangement joins TRBV9 to TRBJ2-2; no clear D. The CDR3 runs to 15 residues. Germline CDR1 reads SGDLS; CDR2 reads YYNGEE. V lost 0 bases, J lost 2 bases, and 8 bases lay in between. The CDR3 loop reads CASSVDDFNTGELFF. The DNA of the CDR3 is TGTGCCAGCAGCGTAGATGACTTCAACACCGGGGAGCTGTTTTTT.

This clone turned up a few times. The chain joins TRBV7-2 to TRBJ1-2; D is uncertain. With 2 bases removed from V and 0 bases from J, the gap between germline ends came to 10 bases. The CDR3 runs 15 residues. CDR1 and CDR2 from the germline V gene are SGHTA and FQGNSA. CDR3 residues: CASSLIWGPNYGYTF. The CDR3 DNA reads as TGTGCCAGCAGCTTAATCTGGGGTCCTAACTATGGCTACACCTTC.

The rearrangement joins TRBV27 to TRBJ2-1; D ambiguous. Trimming shortened V by 2 bases and J by 6 bases, and 11 bases separated the two germline ends. Germline V gives CDR1 MNHEY, CDR2 SMNVEV (reference sequence). The CDR3 extends over 14 amino acids. CDR3 in amino acids: CASSLQSDRNEQFF. For the CDR3, the DNA is TGTGCCAGCAGTTTACAGAGCGACCGCAATGAGCAGTTCTTC.

The V gene is TRBV7-2, the J gene TRBJ2-7; TRBD1 matches 8 bases. V dropped 0 bases and J dropped 3; count of bases not matched to a gene: 10. The CDR3 runs 17 residues. Germline loops: CDR1 SGHTA, CDR2 FQGNSA. CDR3 region: CASSLAPAGGYHYEQYF. For the CDR3, the DNA is TGTGCCAGCAGCTTAGCCCCTGCAGGGGGCTATCACTACGAGCAGTACTTC.

The sample holds one count of this clone. This chain uses TRBV14 with TRBJ2-3; unclear D gene. This CDR3 has 17 residues. V lost 1 base and J lost 3, with 17 bases in between. Germline V lookup: CDR1 SGHDN, CDR2 FVKESK. CDR3 amino acids: CASSQGLPTSQTDTQYF. DNA of the CDR3: TGTGCCAGCAGCCAAGGGCTGCCGACTTCTCAGACAGATACGCAGTATTTT.

V is TRBV12-5 and J is TRBJ2-7, with D perhaps TRBD1 (6 bases). From germline, CDR1 is LGHNT and CDR2 FRNRAP. There are 17 residues in the CDR3. The V end lost 4 bases, the J end lost 3 bases, and 22 bases lay between the germline ends. CDR3 coding DNA: TGTGCTAGTGGTTCCCCAGAAGTTGGAGACAGGCACTACGAGCAGTACTTC. Translating gives CASGSPEVGDRHYEQYF.

The sample holds one count of this clone. This same CDR3 is encoded by further DNA sequences in the sample. The genes are TRBV4-2 and TRBJ2-7, with D perhaps TRBD1 or TRBD2 (5 bases each). The ends were cut back, 1 base at V and 5 bases at J, with 18 bases in the middle. CDR1 is LGHNA, CDR2 YNFKEQ, per germline. There are 16 residues in the CDR3. The CDR3 loop is CASSQAHTGLADEQYF. DNA of the CDR3: TGTGCCAGCAGCCAAGCGCACACGGGGCTAGCCGACGAGCAGTACTTC.

The rearrangement links TRBV19 to TRBJ1-1, with D possibly being TRBD1 (5 bases). The CDR3 runs to 14 residues. Trimming removed 6 bases from V and 0 bases from J, with 11 bases in between. Germline CDR1 is LNHDA and CDR2 is SQIVND (reference sequence). CDR3 nucleotide sequence: TGTGCCAGTAGACTGACAGACATGAACACTGAAGCTTTCTTT. Translation gives CASRLTDMNTEAFF.

The chain links TRBV7-9 to TRBJ1-2; no reliable D call. This CDR3 contains 16 residues. In germline, CDR1 is SEHNR, CDR2 FQNEAQ (reference sequence). Deletions cut 1 base from V and 2 bases from J, with 14 bases between. The CDR3 bases are TGTGCCAGCAGCTTAGTGGTGGACGGAGACAACTATGGCTACACCTTC. Amino acids: CASSLVVDGDNYGYTF.

V gene TRBV4-2 combines with J gene TRBJ2-7; 10 bases agree with TRBD2. Per the germline V gene, CDR1 is LGHNA and CDR2 is YNFKEQ. This CDR3 is built from 20 residues. With V trimmed by 1 base and J by 3 bases, 18 bases remained unmatched. CDR3: CASSQGAASGGTSECYEQYF. The CDR3 DNA reads TGTGCCAGCAGCCAAGGGGCCGCCTCGGGGGGGACTAGCGAATGCTACGAGCAGTACTTC.

The J gene is TRBJ1-3, the V gene TRBV14; D is ambiguous. The CDR3 sequence is 14 residues long. V lost 3 bases to trimming and J lost 3 bases, with 9 bases between them. CDR1 is SGHDN, CDR2 FVKESK, per germline. The CDR3 DNA reads as TGTGCCAGCAGCCATGAAGCTTATGGAAACACCATATATTTT. Protein sequence: CASSHEAYGNTIYF.

The V call is TRBV7-3, the J call TRBJ2-1; 10 nucleotides line up with TRBD2. The CDR3 spans 15 residues. Germline assignment: CDR1 SGHTA and CDR2 FQGTGA. Trimming at V came to 2 bases and at J to 7 bases, leaving 5 bases not matched to a gene. The CDR3 sequence is CASSLLAGALNEQFF. The CDR3 bases are TGTGCCAGCAGCTTACTAGCGGGGGCCCTAAATGAGCAGTTCTTC.

The chain couples TRBV25-1 to TRBJ2-2; TRBD2 agrees at 11 bases. CDR1 and CDR2 (germline): MGHDK, SYGVNS. CDR3 length equals 15 residues. The junction had 5 bases not matched to a gene; V was cut back by 4 bases and J by 7 bases. The DNA for the CDR3 is TGTGCCAGCAGTGGGATGGGACTAGCGGACGGGGAGCTGTTTTTT. It yields the protein CASSGMGLADGELFF.

The chain employs TRBV2 and TRBJ2-7, with 8 bases fitting TRBD1. Germline-derived CDR1 and CDR2 are SNHLY and FYNNEI. The CDR3 consists of 11 residues. J gave up 8 bases and V 5 bases, and 2 bases lay outside the gene matches. CDR3 loop: CASSRDRQQYF. CDR3 DNA sequence: TGTGCCAGCAGTCGGGACAGGCAGCAGTACTTC. The full variable domain, rest sourced from reference TRBV2 and TRBJ2-7, is EPEVTQTPSHQVTQMGQEVILRCVPISNHLYFYWYRQILGQKVEFLVSFYNNEISEKSEIFDDQFSVERPDGSNFTLKIRSTKLEDSAMYFCASSRDRQQYFGPGTRLTVT.

This clone was seen once. The chain joins TRBV18 to TRBJ1-1; D unclear. V dropped 3 bases and J dropped 3 bases, with 20 bases sitting between them. The CDR3 runs 17 residues. From germline, CDR1 is KGHSH and CDR2 LQKENI. Here the CDR3 reads CASSPLRTEFGDTEAFF. CDR3 coding DNA: TGTGCCAGCTCACCTTTGAGGACGGAATTTGGGGACACTGAAGCTTTCTTT.

The chain employs TRBV25-1 and TRBJ2-5; TRBD1 aligns across 7 bases. The CDR3 has 15 amino acids. The J segment lost 3 bases and the V segment lost 4 bases, leaving 8 bases of the junction unmatched. Germline values: CDR1 MGHDK, CDR2 SYGVNS. The CDR3 here is CASSVHHQGEETQYF. In DNA form, the CDR3 reads TGTGCCAGCAGTGTGCATCACCAGGGGGAAGAGACCCAGTACTTC.

The V gene is TRBV11-2, the J gene TRBJ1-2; 8 bases align to TRBD1. The V gene's germline CDR1 is SGHAT and CDR2 FQNNGV. The CDR3 runs to 15 residues. The trim removed 5 bases at V and 4 bases at J, leaving 9 bases unmatched. The CDR3 DNA reads TGTGCCAGCAGCCTAGGAACAGGGGGAGGCTATGGCTACACCTTC. Translation gives CASSLGTGGGYGYTF.

Here the CDR3 DNA reads TGTGCCAGCAGGCACGAGCCGGGAGAAGGCTACGAGCAGTACTTC. It encodes CASRHEPGEGYEQYF. The J gene is TRBJ2-7, the V gene TRBV28; possible D gene TRBD2, 6 bases. CDR3 length: 15 residues. CDR1 and CDR2 from the germline V gene are MDHEN and SYDVKM. With 6 bases removed from V and 3 bases from J, the gap between germline ends came to 18 bases.

This rearrangement joins TRBV7-2 to TRBJ2-2; 7 bases match TRBD2. In germline, CDR1 is SGHTA, CDR2 FQGNSA. This CDR3 spans 15 amino acids. V lost 5 bases to trimming and J lost 6 bases; unmatched junction nucleotides: 9. CDR3 in DNA: TGTGCCAGCAGCCACCCGGCGGGGGTCGCCGGGGAGCTGTTTTTT. It is translated as CASSHPAGVAGELFF.

This chain joins TRBV2 and TRBJ1-3; 11 bases line up with TRBD1. Unmatched junction bases numbered 4, after V lost 0 bases and J lost 0 bases. CDR1 is SNHLY, CDR2 FYNNEI, per germline. The CDR3 runs 18 residues. CDR3 coding DNA: TGTGCCAGCAGTGAAGCTAGGACAGGGGGCAGCTCTGGAAACACCATATATTTT. It specifies CASSEARTGGSSGNTIYF.

This rearrangement joins TRBV18 to TRBJ2-3; D might be TRBD1 (5 bases). The CDR3 consists of 16 residues. The V gene lost 1 base and the J gene lost 6 bases, with 17 bases spanning the gap. The V gene's germline CDR1 is KGHSH and CDR2 LQKENI. The CDR3 region has the DNA TGTGCCAGCTCACCACTTCCAGGACACGGCGTGGATACGCAGTATTTT. Translation gives CASSPLPGHGVDTQYF.

The chain recombines TRBV2 with TRBJ1-2; the D is unclear. The CDR3 sequence is 13 residues long. Germline V gene data show CDR1 as SNHLY and CDR2 as FYNNEI. Between the trimmed V and J ends, which lost 3 bases and 8 bases, there was a span of 13 bases. CDR3 sequence: CASSEGGAGGYTF. CDR3 nucleotide sequence: TGTGCCAGCAGTGAGGGAGGAGCCGGAGGCTACACCTTC.

The rearrangement joins TRBV28 to TRBJ1-5; D possibly corresponds to TRBD1 (5 bases). The CDR3 totals 17 residues. The germline V and J ends were trimmed by 3 bases and 2 bases, with 17 bases remaining between them. Germline V gene sequence: CDR1 MDHEN, CDR2 SYDVKM. The CDR3 here is CASSFKRPWGRNQPQHF. The CDR3 bases are TGTGCCAGCAGTTTTAAGAGGCCCTGGGGCCGCAATCAGCCCCAGCATTTT. The full variable domain, rest sourced from reference TRBV28 and TRBJ1-5, is DVKVTQSSRYLVKRTGEKVFLECVQDMDHENMFWYRQDPGLGLRLIYFSYDVKMKEKGDIPEGYSVSREKKERFSLILESASTNQTSMYLCASSFKRPWGRNQPQHFGDGTRLSIL.

The chain is built from TRBV15 and TRBJ2-2; 8 bases are shared with TRBD1. The CDR3 consists of 15 residues. The germline gives CDR1 LNHNV, CDR2 YYDKDF (reference sequence). V lost 0 bases and J lost 6; bases outside the gene matches: 3. The CDR3 reads CATSRDQQGAGELFF. For the CDR3, the DNA is TGTGCCACCAGCAGAGATCAACAGGGGGCCGGGGAGCTGTTTTTT.